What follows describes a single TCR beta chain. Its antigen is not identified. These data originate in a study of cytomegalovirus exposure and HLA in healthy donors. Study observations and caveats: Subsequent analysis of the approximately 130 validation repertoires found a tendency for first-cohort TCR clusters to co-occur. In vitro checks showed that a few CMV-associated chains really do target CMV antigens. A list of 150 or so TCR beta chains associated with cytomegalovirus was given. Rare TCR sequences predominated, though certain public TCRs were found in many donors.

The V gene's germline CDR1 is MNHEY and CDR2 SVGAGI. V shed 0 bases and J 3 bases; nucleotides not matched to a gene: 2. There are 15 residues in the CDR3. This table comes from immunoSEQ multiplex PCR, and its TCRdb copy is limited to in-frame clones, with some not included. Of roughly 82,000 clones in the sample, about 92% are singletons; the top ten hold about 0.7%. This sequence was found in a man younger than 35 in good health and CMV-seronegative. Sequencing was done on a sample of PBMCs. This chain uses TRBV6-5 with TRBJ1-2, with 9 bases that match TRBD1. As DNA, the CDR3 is TGTGCCAGCAGTTACTCGACAGGGGGGGACTATGGCTACACCTTC. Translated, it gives CASSYSTGGDYGYTF.